This T cell receptor beta chain was recorded in a study of T cell repertoires in cytomegalovirus infection (dated by TCRdb to about 2019). In the study overall: Donor HLA type was relevant to the analysis, as public TCR beta signatures indicated carriage of CMV infection together with the matching HLA type. The full study reports these points: The ex vivo response was dominated by HLA-C-restricted CMV-specific TCR beta clonotypes, and the single most frequent clonotype in two of eight donors was supplied by these HLA-C-restricted clonotypes. Cumulative frequency of public TCR beta family members discriminated carriers of CMV infection plus the relevant HLA type in this cohort and an independent approximately 370-donor cohort.

The listed sequencing device is Illumina HiSeq 1500. TCRdb reran the public reads through fastp at Q25 and MiXCR, keeping productive beta chains. Every CDR3 protein is listed once, alongside the most common genes and DNA of its rows. Present in this sample are about 130,000 distinct CDR3 sequences, roughly 25% of which were seen just once. Jointly, the top ten make up about a third of the sample. Including cysteine and phenylalanine, the CDR3 has 14 amino acids. The DNA shown is the 42-base CDR3, in frame from base 1. Cut back by 1 base and 2 bases, the V and J ends lie 8 bases apart. The germline V gene encodes CDR1 MGHDK and CDR2 SYGVNS. Regarding this clonotype: No cognate antigen has been identified for it. Nothing much larger sits one base from this clone, and base qualities are not available.

The chain employs TRBV25-1 and TRBJ1-2; no D gene call is confident. The sample was PBMCs, sequenced either directly or after in vitro stimulation (not recorded which). This clonotype was sampled from a human donor in good health (CMV status not recorded). Some clones in this sample may be carry-over from other donors' samples. Here the CDR3 is given as CASSELVTNYGYTF. The nucleotide sequence is TGTGCCAGCAGTGAATTAGTGACGAACTATGGCTACACCTTC.